The clone carrying this T cell receptor beta chain was counted at least ten times. These data come from a study of CD8+CD57+ T cells in acquired aplastic anemia. In patients chosen for sequencing, flow cytometry had shown CD8+CD57+ cell expansion. TCR beta VDJ and CDR3 were profiled, and genomic DNA was the template. TCRdb re-derived calls from the reads in MiXCR, one entry per CDR3 protein. The table has just over 450,000 distinct CDR3 sequences, around 33% seen once; the top ten hold less than 1%. Germline V gives CDR1 DFQATT, CDR2 SNEGSKA (reference sequence). Trimming shortened V by 5 bases and J by 5 bases, and 15 bases separated the two germline ends. CDR3 size: 13 residues.

The specimen was sorted CD4+, CD8+, or CD8+CD57+ T cells (not recorded which) from PBMCs. This TCR derives from a human donor with aplastic anemia. J is TRBJ2-5 and V is TRBV20-1; D is undetermined. This chain's CDR3 is CSAAPTVRETQYF. The CDR3 nucleotides are TGCAGTGCTGCCCCAACCGTGAGGGAGACCCAGTACTTC.